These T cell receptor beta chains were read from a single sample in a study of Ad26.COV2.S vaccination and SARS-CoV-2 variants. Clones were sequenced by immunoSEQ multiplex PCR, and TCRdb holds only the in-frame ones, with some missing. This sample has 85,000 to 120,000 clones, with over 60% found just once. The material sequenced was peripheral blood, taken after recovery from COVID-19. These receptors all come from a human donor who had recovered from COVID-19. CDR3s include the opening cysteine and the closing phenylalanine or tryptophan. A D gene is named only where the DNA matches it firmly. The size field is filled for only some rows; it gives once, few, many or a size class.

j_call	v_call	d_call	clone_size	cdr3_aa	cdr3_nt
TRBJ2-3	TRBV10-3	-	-	CAIRAGARATDTQYF	TGTGCCATCAGGGCAGGGGCAAGAGCTACAGATACGCAGTATTTT
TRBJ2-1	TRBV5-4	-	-	CASSPGSSSYNEQFF	TGTGCCAGCAGCCCAGGGTCTAGCTCCTACAATGAGCAGTTCTTC
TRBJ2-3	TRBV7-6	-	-	CASSSTDTQYF	TGTGCCAGCAGCTCCACAGATACGCAGTATTTT
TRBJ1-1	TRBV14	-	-	CASSQERAVSTEAFF	TGTGCCAGCAGCCAAGAACGGGCAGTCAGCACTGAAGCTTTCTTT
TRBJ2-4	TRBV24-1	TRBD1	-	CATSESDRGAAKNIQYF	TGTGCCACCAGTGAATCCGACAGGGGGGCGGCCAAAAACATTCAGTACTTC
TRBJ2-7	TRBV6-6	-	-	CASSSSGVLTRQYF	TGTGCCAGCAGTTCTTCAGGGGTTCTTACTAGGCAGTACTTC
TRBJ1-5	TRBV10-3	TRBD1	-	CATKAGDRGNQPQHF	TGTGCCACCAAGGCCGGGGACAGGGGCAATCAGCCCCAGCATTTT
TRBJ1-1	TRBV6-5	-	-	CASKWTSNTEAFF	TGTGCCAGCAAGTGGACATCGAACACTGAAGCTTTCTTT
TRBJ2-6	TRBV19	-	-	CASSIAPLRSDSGANVLTF	TGTGCCAGTAGTATAGCTCCCCTGCGTAGCGACTCTGGGGCCAACGTCCTGACTTTC
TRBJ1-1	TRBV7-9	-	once	CASSLGGGGLMNTEAFF	TGTGCCAGCAGCTTAGGTGGGGGGGGACTTATGAACACTGAAGCTTTCTTT